The next 10 T cell receptor beta chains were all read from a single sample in a study of cytomegalovirus exposure and HLA in healthy donors (dated 2017 in TCRdb). Library generation was performed with the immunoSEQ multiplex PCR assay. For the multiplex PCR, a mixture combining 60 forward primers for TCR Vbeta segments and 13 reverse primers for TCR Jbeta segments was used. In its TCRdb copy, this immuneACCESS table keeps in-frame sequences only and misses some clones. Where compared with another copy, unresolved V genes explain less than half of these, and the others have no known cause. Counted in this sample were some 150,000 clones; roughly 87% of them appeared once. The ten largest clonotypes hold around 0.93% of the sample. Sequenced: PBMCs. The origin of the receptors is a woman in her thirties in good health and CMV-seronegative.

The V gene is TRBV6-5, the J gene TRBJ2-1; D gene uncertain. Germline values: CDR1 MNHEY, CDR2 SVGAGI. The CDR3 consists of 13 residues. The V and J ends lost 5 bases and 10 bases respectively, with 15 bases between them. The CDR3 spells CASSPLWPPEQFF. As DNA, the CDR3 is TGTGCCAGCAGTCCACTATGGCCGCCCGAGCAGTTCTTC.

The J gene is TRBJ2-3, the V gene TRBV9, with D maybe TRBD2 (6 bases). Per the germline V gene, CDR1 is SGDLS and CDR2 is YYNGEE. The CDR3 sequence is 13 residues long. The germline V and J ends were trimmed by 4 bases and 4 bases, with 10 bases remaining between them. DNA for the CDR3: TGTGCCAGCAGCCCCCCGGGGGCAGATACGCAGTATTTT. Protein sequence: CASSPPGADTQYF.

This clone was counted a few times. This chain connects TRBV21-1 to TRBJ2-1; the D call TRBD2 from the table was never checked on the DNA. TRBV21-1 corresponds to a pseudogene. CDR3 length: 16 residues. For the CDR3, the DNA is TGTGCCAGCAGCAGCCGGCGGACTAGCGGGGTTAATGAGCAGTTCTTC. As protein: CASSSRRTSGVNEQFF.

The rearrangement links TRBV7-6 to TRBJ2-2; perhaps TRBD1 as D (5 bases). The CDR3 spans 14 residues. CDR1 SGHVS and CDR2 FNYEAQ come from the germline V gene. V lost 5 bases and J lost 4, with 11 bases in between. CDR3 region: CASSPPQGTGELFF. The CDR3 DNA sequence: TGTGCCAGCAGCCCCCCCCAGGGCACCGGGGAGCTGTTTTTT.

The CDR3 region is CASSLTQTVNSGNTIYF. DNA for the CDR3: TGTGCCAGCAGCTTAACCCAGACTGTGAACTCTGGAAACACCATATATTTT. The J gene is TRBJ1-3, the V gene TRBV7-6; D is undetermined. This CDR3 comprises 17 residues. The V gene's germline CDR1 is SGHVS and CDR2 FNYEAQ. V was trimmed by 2 bases and J by 0 bases, leaving 14 bases between them. The whole variable domain, filled in from reference TRBV7-6 and TRBJ1-3, reads GAGVSQSPRYKVTKRGQDVALRCDPISGHVSLYWYRQALGQGPEFLTYFNYEAQQDKSGLPNDRFSAERPEGSISTLTIQRTEQRDSAMYRCASSLTQTVNSGNTIYFGEGSWLTVV.

The genes are TRBV11-2 and TRBJ2-7, with 9 bases lining up with TRBD1. The CDR3 has 18 residues. The germline V gene encodes CDR1 SGHAT and CDR2 FQNNGV. With V trimmed by 4 bases and J by 3 bases, 16 bases remained unmatched. The CDR3 bases are TGTGCCAGCAGCTCGTTAGACCAAAGGACAGGGGTTCTCTACGAGCAGTACTTC. Translated: CASSSLDQRTGVLYEQYF.

This clone showed up just once. The V call is TRBV5-1, the J call TRBJ2-3, with TRBD2 matching over 7 bases. CDR1 and CDR2 (germline): SGHRS, YFSETQ. The CDR3 has 14 residues. J was trimmed by 1 base and V by 7 bases; bases with no gene match: 6. The CDR3 region is CASRGLAGTDTQYF. The CDR3 DNA is TGCGCCAGCCGCGGCCTAGCGGGCACAGATACGCAGTATTTT.

V gene TRBV11-2 combines with J gene TRBJ2-3, with D perhaps TRBD1 (6 bases). CDR1 and CDR2 from the germline V gene are SGHAT and FQNNGV. CDR3 size: 14 residues. Between the trimmed V and J ends, which lost 2 bases and 3 bases, there was a span of 9 bases. CDR3 bases: TGTGCCAGCAGCTTAAGTAGGGGGACAGATACGCAGTATTTT. Translated: CASSLSRGTDTQYF. Full variable domain (outside the CDR3, taken from reference TRBV11-2 and TRBJ2-3): EAGVAQSPRYKIIEKRQSVAFWCNPISGHATLYWYQQILGQGPKLLIQFQNNGVVDDSQLPKDRFSAERLKGVDSTLKIQPAKLEDSAVYLCASSLSRGTDTQYFGPGTRLTVL.

This clone was counted once. The chain joins TRBV10-3 to TRBJ2-3; the match to TRBD2 covers 9 bases. Germline V CDR1 and CDR2: ENHRY, SYGVKD. The junction had 2 bases not matched to a gene; V was cut back by 2 bases and J by 2 bases. The CDR3 spans 15 residues. CDR3 sequence reads: CAISERGGATDTQYF. CDR3 bases: TGTGCCATCAGTGAGCGCGGGGGGGCCACAGATACGCAGTATTTT.

The chain carries TRBV25-1 and TRBJ2-3, with a possible D match to TRBD2 (6 bases). There are 16 residues in the CDR3. V was clipped by 6 bases and J by 8 bases, with 24 bases between them. The germline V gene has CDR1 MGHDK and CDR2 SYGVNS. CDR3 loop: CASRGPSPGIGGTQYF. In nucleotides, the CDR3 is TGTGCCAGCAGAGGACCTTCACCCGGCATCGGGGGTACGCAGTATTTT.